The next 15 T cell receptor beta chains were all read from a single sample in a study of T cells in Graves' hyperthyroidism and ophthalmopathy. Template material for amplifying TCR beta CDR3 regions consisted of RNA transcripts. The TCR CDR3 was amplified in a first-round RT-PCR using the HTBI primer set. TCRdb reprocessed the multiplex PCR reads via MiXCR and lists one record per CDR3 protein. The sample has some 560,000 distinct CDR3 sequences; 15% to 19% are singletons. Sequenced sample: blood. Receptors originate from a woman in her 30s with Graves' hyperthyroidism.

Only a few counts were recorded for this clonotype. For the CDR3, the DNA is TGTGCCAGCAGCCCCCGTGATGGCGGGAGTTACAATGAGCAGTTCTTC. It yields the protein CASSPRDGGSYNEQFF. The chain employs TRBV7-6 and TRBJ2-1; 7 bases are shared with TRBD2. The V gene's germline CDR1 is SGHVS and CDR2 FNYEAQ. J gave up 4 bases and V 5 bases, and 11 bases lay outside the gene matches. CDR3 length: 16 residues.

This clonotype showed up many times. In nucleotides, the CDR3 is TGTGCCAGCAGCTCACCGGGACAGTCCCCTTTCGAGCAGTACTTC. Its protein is CASSSPGQSPFEQYF. The chain combines TRBV7-8 with TRBJ2-7; 7 positions agree with TRBD1. The CDR3 loop spans 15 amino acids. V dropped 4 bases and J dropped 6; count of bases not matched to a gene: 12. Germline V CDR1 and CDR2: SGHVS, FQNEAQ.

In this sample, this clonotype turned up many times. The CDR3 sequence is CASSPPSLAATIYF. CDR3 bases: TGTGCCAGCTCACCACCTTCCCTAGCTGCTACCATATATTTT. The gene calls are TRBV18 and TRBJ1-3; D call uncertain. CDR3 length equals 14 residues. With 0 bases removed from V and 10 bases from J, the gap between germline ends came to 13 bases. Germline CDR1 and CDR2: KGHSH and LQKENI.

This clonotype was seen ten or more times. The rearrangement uses TRBV4-3 and TRBJ2-7, with D unclear. V was pared by 0 bases and J by 6 bases, with 9 bases between. Germline CDR1 and CDR2: LGHNA and YSLEER. This CDR3 is 13 amino acids long. The CDR3 spells CASSQDQPGEQYF. Here the CDR3 DNA reads TGCGCCAGCAGCCAAGACCAGCCTGGCGAGCAGTACTTC.

J is TRBJ1-1 and V is TRBV28, with D hard to call. The germline V gene has CDR1 MDHEN and CDR2 SYDVKM. The V gene lost 6 bases and the J gene lost 8 bases, with 10 bases spanning the gap. The length of the CDR3 is 11 residues. The CDR3 DNA follows: TGTGCCAGCAGCTTCGAGACAGAAGCTTTCTTT. Translating gives CASSFETEAFF.

Only one count was recorded for this clonotype. The chain recombines TRBV5-4 with TRBJ1-1; D possibly corresponds to TRBD1 (5 bases). V lost 3 bases and J 0 bases, leaving 24 bases between the germline ends. The CDR3 runs 19 residues. In germline, CDR1 is SGHNT, CDR2 YYREEE (reference sequence). The CDR3 spells CASSYHLTGPSIMNTEAFF. CDR3 DNA: TGTGCCAGCAGCTACCACCTTACAGGTCCATCCATCATGAACACTGAAGCTTTCTTT.

The chain joins TRBV20-1 to TRBJ2-1; D may be TRBD1 (5 bases). The CDR3 contains 15 residues. The V gene lost 5 bases and the J gene lost 7 bases, with 21 bases spanning the gap. Germline CDR1 DFQATT, CDR2 SNEGSKA (reference sequence). CDR3 sequence reads: CSAPEVRVGRNEQFF. The CDR3 nucleotides read TGCAGTGCTCCCGAGGTCAGGGTTGGAAGAAATGAGCAGTTCTTC.

The chain joins TRBV18 to TRBJ1-1; D ambiguous. The germline V gene has CDR1 KGHSH and CDR2 LQKENI. V lost 0 bases and J 6 bases, leaving 11 bases between the germline ends. The CDR3 loop spans 14 amino acids. CDR3 sequence: CASSPPRPYPEAFF. CDR3 nucleotide sequence: TGTGCCAGCTCACCACCCCGACCCTACCCTGAAGCTTTCTTT.

This clonotype showed up many times. The chain employs TRBV7-3 and TRBJ2-1; 8 nucleotides agree with TRBD2. Germline trimming cut 3 bases from V and 7 bases from J; bases unmatched to any gene: 11. The germline CDR1 and CDR2 sequences are SGHTA and FQGTGA. This CDR3 has 16 amino acids. The CDR3 sequence is CASSLDGTRPPNEQFF. CDR3 sequence (DNA): TGTGCCAGCAGCTTGGACGGGACTAGGCCCCCGAATGAGCAGTTCTTC.

This clonotype came up a few times. Being one base from a much bigger clone, this may be a read error. The chain carries TRBV2 and TRBJ1-1; 7 nucleotides match TRBD1. CDR1 and CDR2 from the germline V gene are SNHLY and FYNNEI. V shed 5 bases, J shed 2 bases, and the junction held 17 bases outside the gene matches. The CDR3 contains 18 residues. The CDR3 DNA reads TGTGCCAGCAGTCCCAGGATTAACACAGGGGTAAGAAACACTGAAGCTTTCTTT. Amino acid sequence: CASSPRINTGVRNTEAFF.

This clonotype occurred a few times. One end of the junction varies from germline; a read error may be responsible. V is TRBV4-1 and J is TRBJ1-4; 8 nucleotides agree with TRBD1. The germline V gene encodes CDR1 MGHRA and CDR2 YSYEKL. This CDR3 comprises 13 residues. In DNA, the CDR3 is TGCGCCAGCAGCCAAACAGGGGGTGAAAAACTGTGTTTT. Translating it yields CASSQTGGEKLCF.

The rearrangement uses TRBV29-1 and TRBJ1-1, with 7 bases aligning to TRBD1. CDR1 and CDR2 (germline): SQVTM, ANQGSEA. The CDR3 is 19 residues long. After removal of 0 bases from V and 5 bases from J, the junction contained 21 bases not matched to a gene. CDR3 bases: TGCAGCGTTGAAGAGCTTAGGAGGGGAAAGACAGGGACGGGAACTGAAGCTTTCTTT. Protein sequence: CSVEELRRGKTGTGTEAFF.

This chain uses TRBV19 with TRBJ1-1, with unresolved D. The V gene lost 8 bases and the J gene lost 8 bases, with 21 bases spanning the gap. The V gene's germline CDR1 is LNHDA and CDR2 SQIVND (reference sequence). There are 14 residues in the CDR3. The CDR3 region has the DNA TGTGCCAGTGGGGAGCACCGTTCGTTGGTAGAAGCTTTCTTT. This encodes CASGEHRSLVEAFF.

This clonotype was seen a few times. The chain has TRBV7-9 and TRBJ2-2, with 14 nucleotides matching TRBD2. The germline CDR1 and CDR2 sequences are SEHNR and FQNEAQ (reference sequence). The trim removed 5 bases at V and 3 bases at J, leaving 11 bases unmatched. This CDR3 is built from 19 residues. The CDR3 sequence is CASSTPGLAGAGHTGELFF. The CDR3 DNA is TGTGCCAGCAGCACCCCGGGACTAGCGGGAGCGGGCCACACCGGGGAGCTGTTTTTT.

This clonotype was found a few times. CDR3 bases: TGCGCCGGGGGCACGATTCCCAATCAGCCCCAGCATTTT. This sequence encodes CAGGTIPNQPQHF. The V gene is TRBV10-2, the J gene TRBJ1-5; D may be TRBD1 (6 bases). Germline CDR1 is WSHSY and CDR2 is SAAADI. This CDR3 is built from 13 residues. Deletions cut 11 bases from V and 3 bases from J, with 14 bases between.